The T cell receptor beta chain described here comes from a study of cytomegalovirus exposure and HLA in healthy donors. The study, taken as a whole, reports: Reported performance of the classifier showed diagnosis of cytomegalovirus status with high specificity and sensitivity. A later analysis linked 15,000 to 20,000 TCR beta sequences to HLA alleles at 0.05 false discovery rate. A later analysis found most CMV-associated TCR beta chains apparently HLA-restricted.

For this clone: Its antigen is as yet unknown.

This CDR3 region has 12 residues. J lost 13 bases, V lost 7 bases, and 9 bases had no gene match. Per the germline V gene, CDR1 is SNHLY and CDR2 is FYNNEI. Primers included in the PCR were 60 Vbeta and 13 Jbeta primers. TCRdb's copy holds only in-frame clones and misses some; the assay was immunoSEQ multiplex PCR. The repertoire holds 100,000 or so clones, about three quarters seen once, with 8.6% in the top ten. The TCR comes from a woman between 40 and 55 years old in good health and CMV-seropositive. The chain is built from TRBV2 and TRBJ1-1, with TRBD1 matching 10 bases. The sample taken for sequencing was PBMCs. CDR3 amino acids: CASNYGTGEGFF. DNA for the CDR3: TGTGCCAGCAACTACGGGACAGGGGAGGGTTTCTTT.